This T cell receptor beta chain was sequenced for a study of cytomegalovirus exposure and HLA in healthy donors. Whole-study context: Assignment to the Caucasian-associated ancestry cluster applied to over 70% of the roughly 400 genotyped donors. Study-level results: According to reports, the classifier identified cytomegalovirus status with high specificity and sensitivity. An analysis that was carried out later associated about 17,000 TCR beta sequences with HLA alleles at 0.05 false discovery rate.

This clone has a handful of counts. Its antigen is as yet unknown. 13 Jbeta primers and 60 Vbeta primers were used for the PCR. Assay used: immunoSEQ multiplex PCR; TCRdb lists only in-frame clones, some missing. This table holds around 120,000 clones, over 65% found once. Sampled while nominally healthy, donors likely had unrecorded immune exposures. The V segment lost 6 bases and the J segment 3 bases; nucleotides outside the gene matches: 7. CDR1 is SGHTA and CDR2 is FQGTGA in the germline V gene. This CDR3 contains 15 residues. The sample taken for sequencing was PBMCs. This clonotype was sampled from a female donor in good health and CMV-seropositive. The chain employs TRBV7-3 and TRBJ2-1; TRBD2 matches at 8 bases. The CDR3 nucleotides are TGTGCCAGCAGTAAGAATAGCGGGATCTACAATGAGCAGTTCTTC. Its protein is CASSKNSGIYNEQFF.